This T cell receptor beta chain was documented in a study of OX40 agonist ivuxolimab in advanced cancers. Study at large: Dose-escalation patients were diagnosed with hepatocellular carcinoma, melanoma, renal cell cancer or head and neck cancer.

Looked up from germline, CDR1 is SGHRS and CDR2 is YFSETQ. The CDR3 contains 16 residues. Trimming shortened V by 4 bases and J by 4 bases, and 21 bases separated the two germline ends. The protocol was immunoSEQ multiplex PCR, while the TCRdb copy is restricted to in-frame clones and leaves out a portion. This repertoire shows some 80,000 clones, around 94% found once; its top ten account for 2.8%. The sequences come from CD4+ or CD8+ T cells sorted from blood, collected in a trial of the OX40 agonist ivuxolimab. The chain combines TRBV5-1 with TRBJ2-7; perhaps D is TRBD1 or TRBD2 (7 bases each). This TCR derives from an adult with an advanced solid tumor such as melanoma, head and neck, liver or kidney cancer. The CDR3 region is CASSPTLAFRGYEQYF. In DNA, the CDR3 is TGCGCCAGCAGCCCCACACTAGCGTTCAGGGGGTACGAGCAGTACTTC.